This T cell receptor (beta chain) was sequenced in a study of CD8 T cells in ankylosing spondylitis (dated by TCRdb to 2015 to 2018). In terms of the full investigation: T cell receptor beta repertoires were profiled in healthy donors and ankylosing spondylitis patients so that disease-linked TCR variants could be found. The full study cohort comprised 25 ankylosing spondylitis patients and 85 to 120 healthy donors. Peripheral blood samples were taken, and synovial fluid was additionally collected from ankylosing spondylitis patients. The full study reports these points: Some motif variants were previously reported in synovial fluid and blood of reactive arthritis patients, suggesting common disease-initiation mechanisms. In peripheral blood, the disease-linked clones were found at relatively low frequencies and had a CD8+ phenotype. Blood from ankylosing spondylitis patients appeared to be characterized by a TCR beta motif composed of several highly homologous amino acid variants. The disease-linked clones were reported to be significantly enriched in matched synovial fluid samples from ankylosing spondylitis patients.

The sample holds a few counts of this clonotype. What this receptor recognizes is not known. Base quality data are lacking; no much larger clone is found one base away. Sequenced using an Illumina HiSeq 2500. Quantitative 5'-RACE with molecular barcodes was used to prepare TCR beta libraries. The source study handled its data this way. To identify disease-linked TCR variants, a new computational method was used, one built on a probabilistic model of VDJ rearrangement. TCRdb reprocessed the public reads (quality trimming at Q25 with fastp, clone calling with MiXCR) and kept in-frame beta chains. A single entry per CDR3 protein holds the most common genes and DNA from its merged rows. V and J calls and clone size were set by TCRdb, not the authors. For this sample there are 150,000 to 200,000 distinct CDR3 sequences; approximately 10% appear just once. 25% to 30% of the sample comes from the top ten.

The junction carries 5 bases between V and J, which are trimmed by 2 bases and 0 bases respectively. The CDR3 runs 13 amino acids, cysteine and phenylalanine included. Just CDR3 DNA is preserved here, 39 bases in frame from base 1. As encoded in the germline V gene (reference sequence), CDR1 is DFQATT while CDR2 is SNEGSKA. The V and J segments used are TRBV20-1 and TRBJ1-3; the D segment cannot be called with confidence. The sequence was obtained from a male donor with ankylosing spondylitis or in good health (not recorded which). The sample comprised blood, either unsorted or a sorted T cell fraction (not recorded which). The sequenced DNA: TGCAGTGCTAGAAGCTTCTCTGGAAACACCATATATTTT. This is translated as CSARSFSGNTIYF.